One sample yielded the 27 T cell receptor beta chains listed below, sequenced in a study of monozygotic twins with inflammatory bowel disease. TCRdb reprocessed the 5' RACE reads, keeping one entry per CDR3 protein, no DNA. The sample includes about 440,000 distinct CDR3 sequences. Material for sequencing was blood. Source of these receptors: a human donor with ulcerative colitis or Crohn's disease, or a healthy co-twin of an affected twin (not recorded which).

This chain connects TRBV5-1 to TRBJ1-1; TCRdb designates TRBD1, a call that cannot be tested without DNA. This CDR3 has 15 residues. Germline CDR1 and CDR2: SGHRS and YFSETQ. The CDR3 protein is CASSLGTGTNTEAFF. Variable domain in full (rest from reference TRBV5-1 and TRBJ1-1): KAGVTQTPRYLIKTRGQQVTLSCSPISGHRSVSWYQQTPGQGLQFLFEYFSETQRNKGNFPGRFSGRQFSNSRSEMNVSTLELGDSALYLCASSLGTGTNTEAFFGQGTRLTVV.

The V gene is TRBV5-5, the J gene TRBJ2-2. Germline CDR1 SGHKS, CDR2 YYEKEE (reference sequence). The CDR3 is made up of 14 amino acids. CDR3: CASSLEPRTGELFF.

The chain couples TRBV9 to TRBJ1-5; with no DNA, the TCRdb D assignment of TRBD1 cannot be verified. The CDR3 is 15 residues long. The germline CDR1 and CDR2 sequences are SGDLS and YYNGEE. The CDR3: CASSVSGSSNQPQHF.

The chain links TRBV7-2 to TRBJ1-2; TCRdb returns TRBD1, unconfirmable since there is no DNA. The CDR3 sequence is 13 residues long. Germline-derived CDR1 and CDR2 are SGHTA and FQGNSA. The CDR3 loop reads CASGTGLNYGYTF.

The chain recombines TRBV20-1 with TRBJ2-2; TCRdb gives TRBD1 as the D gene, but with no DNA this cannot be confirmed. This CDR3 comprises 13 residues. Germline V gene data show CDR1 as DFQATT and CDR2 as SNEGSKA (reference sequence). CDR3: CSVPEGDTGEPFF.

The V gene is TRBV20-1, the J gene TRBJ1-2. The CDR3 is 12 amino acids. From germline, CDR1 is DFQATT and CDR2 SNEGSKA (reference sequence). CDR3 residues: CRATGVAYGYTF.

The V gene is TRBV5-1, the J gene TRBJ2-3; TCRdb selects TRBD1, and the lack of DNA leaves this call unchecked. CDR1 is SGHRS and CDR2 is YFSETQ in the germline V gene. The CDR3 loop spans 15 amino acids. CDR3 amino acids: CASSPQGQGTDTQYF.

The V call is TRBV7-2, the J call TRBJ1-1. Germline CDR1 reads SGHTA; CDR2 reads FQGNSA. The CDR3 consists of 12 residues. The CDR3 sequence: CASSFLSTEAFF.

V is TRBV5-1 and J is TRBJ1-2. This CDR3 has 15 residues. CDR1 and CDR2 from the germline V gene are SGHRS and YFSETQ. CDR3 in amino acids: CASSLANPNTRGYTF.

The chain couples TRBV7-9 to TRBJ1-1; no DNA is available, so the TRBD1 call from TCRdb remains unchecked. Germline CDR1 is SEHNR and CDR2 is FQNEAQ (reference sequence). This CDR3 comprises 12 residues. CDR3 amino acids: CASSVTVTEAFF.

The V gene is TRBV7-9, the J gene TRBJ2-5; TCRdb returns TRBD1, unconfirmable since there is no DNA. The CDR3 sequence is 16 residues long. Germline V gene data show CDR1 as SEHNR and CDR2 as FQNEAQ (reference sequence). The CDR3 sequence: CASSPNRDQYQETQYF.

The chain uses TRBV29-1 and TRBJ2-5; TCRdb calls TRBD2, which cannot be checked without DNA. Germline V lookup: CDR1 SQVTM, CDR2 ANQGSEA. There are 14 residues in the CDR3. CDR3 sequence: CSVEVAGETETQYF.

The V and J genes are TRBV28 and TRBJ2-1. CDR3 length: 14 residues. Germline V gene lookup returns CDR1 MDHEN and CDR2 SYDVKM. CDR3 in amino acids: CASSLGTEYNEQFF.

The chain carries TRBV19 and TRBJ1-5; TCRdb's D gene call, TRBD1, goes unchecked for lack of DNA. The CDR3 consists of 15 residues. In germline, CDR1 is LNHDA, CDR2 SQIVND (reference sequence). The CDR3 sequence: CASSTPRQAAQPQHF.

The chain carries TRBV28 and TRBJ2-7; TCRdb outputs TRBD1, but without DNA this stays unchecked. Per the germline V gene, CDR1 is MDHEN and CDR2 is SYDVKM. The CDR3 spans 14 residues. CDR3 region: CASSIGGSSYEQYF.

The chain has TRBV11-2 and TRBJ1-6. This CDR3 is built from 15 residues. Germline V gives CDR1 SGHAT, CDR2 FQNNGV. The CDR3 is CASSLDRGSGSPLHF.

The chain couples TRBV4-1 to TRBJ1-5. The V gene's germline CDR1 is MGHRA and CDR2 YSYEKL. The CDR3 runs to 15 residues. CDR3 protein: CASSQDERQKQPQHF.

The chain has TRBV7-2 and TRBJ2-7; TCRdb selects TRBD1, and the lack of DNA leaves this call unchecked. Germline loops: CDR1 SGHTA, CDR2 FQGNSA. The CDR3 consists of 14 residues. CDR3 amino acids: CASSPGRSAYEQYF.

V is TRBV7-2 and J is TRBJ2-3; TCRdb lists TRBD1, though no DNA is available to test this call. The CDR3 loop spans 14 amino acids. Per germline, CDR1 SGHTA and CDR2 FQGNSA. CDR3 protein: CASSAGHTTDTQYF.

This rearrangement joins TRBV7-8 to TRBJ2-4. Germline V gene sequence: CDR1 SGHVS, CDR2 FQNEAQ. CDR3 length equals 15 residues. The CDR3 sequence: CASSQGGIAKNIQYF.

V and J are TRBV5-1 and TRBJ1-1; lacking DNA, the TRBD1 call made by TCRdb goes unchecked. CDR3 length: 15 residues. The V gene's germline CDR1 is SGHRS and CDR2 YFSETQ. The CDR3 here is CASSLGGVSYTEAFF.

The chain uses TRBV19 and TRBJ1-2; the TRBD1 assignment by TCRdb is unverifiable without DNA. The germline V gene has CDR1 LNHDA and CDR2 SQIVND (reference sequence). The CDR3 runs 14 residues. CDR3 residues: CASSKGDRADGYTF.

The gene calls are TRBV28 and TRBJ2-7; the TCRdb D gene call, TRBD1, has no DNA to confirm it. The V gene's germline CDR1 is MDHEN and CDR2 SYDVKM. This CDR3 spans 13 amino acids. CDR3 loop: CASTPSVPYEQYF.

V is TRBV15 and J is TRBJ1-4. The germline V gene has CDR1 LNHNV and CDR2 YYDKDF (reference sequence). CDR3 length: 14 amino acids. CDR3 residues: CATSREEGWEKLFF.

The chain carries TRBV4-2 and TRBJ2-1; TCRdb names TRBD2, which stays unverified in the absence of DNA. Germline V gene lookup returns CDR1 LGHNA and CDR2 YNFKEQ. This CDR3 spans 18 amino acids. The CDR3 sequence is CASSPKSPQAAGVDEQFF.

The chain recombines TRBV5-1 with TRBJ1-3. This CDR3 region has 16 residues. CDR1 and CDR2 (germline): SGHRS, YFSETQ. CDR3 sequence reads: CASSLEGPYSGNTIYF.

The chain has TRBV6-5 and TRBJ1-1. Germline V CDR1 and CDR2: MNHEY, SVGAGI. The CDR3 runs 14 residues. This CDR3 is CASSYRELNTEAFF.